This T cell receptor beta chain was retrieved from a study of early T cells in non-severe SARS-CoV-2 infection. There are many counts of this clonotype. The CDR3 sequence is 16 residues long. Trimming took 5 bases from V and 2 from J; bases not matched to a gene: 7. Germline CDR1 is SGHTA and CDR2 is FQGNSA. TCRdb used MiXCR to reprocess the 5' RACE reads, holding one entry per CDR3 protein. The data show over 25,000 distinct CDR3 sequences, around 5% seen once. Sequenced: whole blood. The source is an adult who was a healthcare worker with PCR-confirmed SARS-CoV-2 infection or an uninfected control (not recorded which). The rearrangement joins TRBV7-2 to TRBJ2-2; the match to TRBD1 covers 8 bases. The CDR3, as DNA: TGTGCCAGCAGCCCCCGGACAGGGAGAAACACCGGGGAGCTGTTTTTT. Translated, it gives CASSPRTGRNTGELFF.